A selection of T cell receptor beta chains follows, all from one sample in a study of blood T cell repertoires in COVID-19. Here immunoSEQ multiplex PCR was the method, and the copy in TCRdb shows in-frame clones only, minus some. Among some 140,000 clones listed, around three quarters were seen once. The sequenced sample consisted of peripheral blood. The source is a man older than 75 with acute or convalescent COVID-19. Each CDR3 is given with its conserved first and last residue. Fields, in order: clone size, V gene, D gene, J gene, CDR3 DNA, CDR3 protein. D genes are given only for firm matches. A clone size is listed for some rows: how often the clone was seen (once, few, many), or a class if it is expanded.

.	TRBV5-1	TRBD1	TRBJ2-1	TGCGCCAGCAGCCTTCGGACAGGGGGCAATGAGCAGTTCTTC	CASSLRTGGNEQFF
few	TRBV7-9	TRBD2	TRBJ2-1	TGTGCCAGCAGGGAGCGGGGGGGCCGGGACAATGAGCAGTTCTTC	CASRERGGRDNEQFF
.	TRBV10-3	TRBD1	TRBJ1-5	TGTGCCATCAGTGAAGGGACAGGGCGTCAGCCCCAGCATTTT	CAISEGTGRQPQHF
.	TRBV4-2	TRBD1	TRBJ2-1	TGTGCCAGCAGCCCAGGGGGAGAGCAGTTCTTC	CASSPGGEQFF
.	TRBV7-2	.	TRBJ1-2	TGTGCCAGCAGCTGGTCACAGGGAGATGGCTACACCTTC	CASSWSQGDGYTF
.	TRBV19	.	TRBJ2-7	TGTGCCAGTAGTTTGGTCGGGTTATCCTACGAGCAGTACTTC	CASSLVGLSYEQYF
few	TRBV4-3	TRBD2	TRBJ2-3	TGCGCCAGCAGCCAAACGACTAGCGGGGGGGATATAGCAGATACGCAGTATTTT	CASSQTTSGGDIADTQYF
few	TRBV19	.	TRBJ1-2	TGTGCCAGTAGTATCGGAGGGAACAGGCAACCCTATGGCTACACCTTC	CASSIGGNRQPYGYTF
.	TRBV5-1	.	TRBJ2-5	TGCGCCAGCAGCGTACAGGTAGAAGAGACCCAGTACTTC	CASSVQVEETQYF
.	TRBV7-2	.	TRBJ2-7	TGTGCCAGCGGCAGGGCCCACGAGCAGTACTTC	CASGRAHEQYF
.	TRBV19	.	TRBJ1-2	TGTGCCAGTAGTATTGGGGGCAGTAACTATGGCTACACCTTC	CASSIGGSNYGYTF
.	TRBV2	TRBD1	TRBJ2-2	TGTGCCAGCAGTGAAACGACAGGGCTCACCGGGGAGCTGTTTTTT	CASSETTGLTGELFF
.	TRBV15	.	TRBJ1-3	TGTGCCACCAGCAGAGGGGCAGGTCCTGGAAACACCATATATTTT	CATSRGAGPGNTIYF
.	TRBV4-3	TRBD1	TRBJ2-7	TGCGCCAGCAGCCCTGACAGGGTGGGTCGCGAGCAGTACTTC	CASSPDRVGREQYF
.	TRBV6-4	TRBD1	TRBJ2-3	TGTGCCACCGGACAGGGGGCCACAGATACGCAGTATTTT	CATGQGATDTQYF
.	TRBV3-1/TRBV3-2	TRBD1	TRBJ1-1	TGTGCCAGCAGACAGGGGGGCACTGAAGCTTTCTTT	CASRQGGTEAFF
.	TRBV5-1	TRBD1	TRBJ2-7	TGCGCCAGCAGGGGACAGGGTCTCAACGAGCAGTACTTC	CASRGQGLNEQYF
once	TRBV27	TRBD2	TRBJ2-7	TGTGCCAGCAGTCGCACTCGGGGAGCGGGGGGGAACGAGCAGTACTTC	CASSRTRGAGGNEQYF
.	TRBV30	.	TRBJ1-2	TGTGCCTGGAGTATGACAGCTGATGGCTACACCTTC	CAWSMTADGYTF
.	TRBV7-2	.	TRBJ2-7	TGTGCCAGCAGCTTAGCCGTCCGCGTGGACAGCGCACAGAGCTCCTACGAGCAGTACTTC	CASSLAVRVDSAQSSYEQYF
.	TRBV11-2	.	TRBJ2-6	TGTGCCAGCAGCCCTAGACGGTACACAAACTCTGGGGCCAACGTCCTGACTTTC	CASSPRRYTNSGANVLTF
few	TRBV7-9	TRBD1	TRBJ1-2	TGTGCCAGCAGCTTAGGGACAGGGAGTGGCTACACCTTC	CASSLGTGSGYTF
once	TRBV30	.	TRBJ2-4	TGTGCCTGGAGTTTAATCGGTGGCAAAAACATTCAGTACTTC	CAWSLIGGKNIQYF
.	TRBV10-3	.	TRBJ1-2	TGTGCCATCAGTGAGGAAGTCCGGGTAAGAGGCTACACCTTC	CAISEEVRVRGYTF
.	TRBV7-3	.	TRBJ2-7	TGTGCCAGCAGCCTAAACGGGGGCTACGAGCAGTACTTC	CASSLNGGYEQYF
.	TRBV30	.	TRBJ2-7	TGTGCCTGGAGTGTAGACAGATCCTACGAGCAGTACTTC	CAWSVDRSYEQYF
.	TRBV3-1/TRBV3-2	TRBD1	TRBJ2-7	TGTGCCAGCAGCCAAGAACGCAGGGGGAACTACGAGCAGTACTTC	CASSQERRGNYEQYF
.	TRBV7-6	TRBD1	TRBJ1-4	TGTGCCAGCAGCCCAACACATCGGACAGGGGGCAGGTCGACTAATGAAAAACTGTTTTTT	CASSPTHRTGGRSTNEKLFF
.	TRBV9	.	TRBJ2-7	TGTGCCAGCAGCCATGCTGAGGGGACACGTTTCTACGAGCAGTACTTC	CASSHAEGTRFYEQYF
.	TRBV5-1	.	TRBJ2-7	TGCGCCAGCAGCTTGGGAGGGTTTGCCTACGAGCAGTACTTC	CASSLGGFAYEQYF
.	TRBV6-2/TRBV6-3	TRBD1	TRBJ2-7	TGTGCCAGCAGCTACTCCGGGACAGGGTCATCCGAGCAGTACTTC	CASSYSGTGSSEQYF
.	TRBV7-3	.	TRBJ2-5	TGTGCCAGCAGCCGCCGGGAGCTTGAGGTCCAGTACTTC	CASSRRELEVQYF
.	TRBV30	.	TRBJ2-7	TGTGCCTGGGGACAGTTGTACGAGCAGTACTTC	CAWGQLYEQYF
few	TRBV5-8	TRBD1	TRBJ2-7	TGTGCCAGCAGCTTATACGGGACAGGGCCCTACGAGCAGTACTTC	CASSLYGTGPYEQYF
.	TRBV4-1	.	TRBJ1-2	TGCGCCAGCAGCCAAGAACCCGGGGATCGCGGCTACACCTTC	CASSQEPGDRGYTF
.	TRBV9	.	TRBJ2-2	TGTGCCAGCAGCGAGAGGCGACTCCCGACCGGGGAGCTGTTTTTT	CASSERRLPTGELFF
.	TRBV10-3	.	TRBJ2-3	TGTGCTTCAAAAGGGGGAATAGATACGCAGTATTTT	CASKGGIDTQYF
.	TRBV11-2	.	TRBJ2-1	TGTGCCAGCAGCTTAGAGACAGATTACAATGAGCAGTTCTTC	CASSLETDYNEQFF
.	TRBV7-2	.	TRBJ2-2	TGTGCCAGCAGCTTAGTTTCTCTCGGGGGTGCGAACACCGGGGAGCTGTTTTTT	CASSLVSLGGANTGELFF
.	TRBV28	.	TRBJ1-4	TGTGCCAGCAGTCTTCAGTTCAGCGGAAAACTGTTTTTT	CASSLQFSGKLFF
few	TRBV7-2	.	TRBJ2-1	TGTGCCAGCAGCCCTCCGGCAGGGGCCTACAATGAGCAGTTCTTC	CASSPPAGAYNEQFF
once	TRBV19	.	TRBJ2-1	TGTGCCAGTACCAATCCAACACCGGGACAATACAATGAGCAGTTCTTC	CASTNPTPGQYNEQFF
.	TRBV7-2	.	TRBJ2-2	TGTGCCAGCAGCTCGTACGCCGGGAGCATCACCGGGGAGCTGTTTTTT	CASSSYAGSITGELFF
.	TRBV5-1	TRBD1	TRBJ2-7	TGCGCCAGCAGCGCAAGGGACAGCTACGAGCAGTACTTC	CASSARDSYEQYF
.	TRBV29-1	.	TRBJ2-3	TGCAGCGTTGAAGATGCAGGCGCAGATACGCAGTATTTT	CSVEDAGADTQYF
.	TRBV5-4	.	TRBJ2-5	TGTGCCAGCAGCTTGGTGGAAAGGGGAGAGACCCAGTACTTC	CASSLVERGETQYF
.	TRBV18	TRBD1	TRBJ1-2	TGTGCCAGCTCACCCGGACAGGCCCTTCAGTCTGGCTACACCTTC	CASSPGQALQSGYTF
.	TRBV19	TRBD1	TRBJ1-1	TGTGCCAGTAGGGGGACAGTTACTAACACTGAAGCTTTCTTT	CASRGTVTNTEAFF
.	TRBV7-9	TRBD1	TRBJ1-1	TGTGCCAGCAGCTTTAGGACAGGGGTGATCACTGAAGCTTTCTTT	CASSFRTGVITEAFF
once	TRBV6-2/TRBV6-3	.	TRBJ2-7	TGTGCCAGCAGTTACAGCTTGGGGCAGGGATCCTACGAGCAGTACTTC	CASSYSLGQGSYEQYF